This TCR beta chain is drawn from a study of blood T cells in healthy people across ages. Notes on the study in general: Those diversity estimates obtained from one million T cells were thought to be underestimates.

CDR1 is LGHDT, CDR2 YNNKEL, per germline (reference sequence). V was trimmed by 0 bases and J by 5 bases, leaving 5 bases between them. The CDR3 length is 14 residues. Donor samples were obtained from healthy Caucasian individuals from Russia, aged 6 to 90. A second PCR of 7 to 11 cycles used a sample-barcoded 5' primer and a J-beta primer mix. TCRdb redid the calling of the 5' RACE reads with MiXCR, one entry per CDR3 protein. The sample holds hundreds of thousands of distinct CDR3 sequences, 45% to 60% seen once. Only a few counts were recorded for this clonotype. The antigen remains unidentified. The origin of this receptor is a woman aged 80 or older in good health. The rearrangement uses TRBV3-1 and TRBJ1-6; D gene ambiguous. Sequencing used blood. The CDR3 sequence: CASSQEVDNSPLHF. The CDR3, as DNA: TGTGCCAGCAGCCAAGAGGTTGATAATTCACCCCTCCACTTT.